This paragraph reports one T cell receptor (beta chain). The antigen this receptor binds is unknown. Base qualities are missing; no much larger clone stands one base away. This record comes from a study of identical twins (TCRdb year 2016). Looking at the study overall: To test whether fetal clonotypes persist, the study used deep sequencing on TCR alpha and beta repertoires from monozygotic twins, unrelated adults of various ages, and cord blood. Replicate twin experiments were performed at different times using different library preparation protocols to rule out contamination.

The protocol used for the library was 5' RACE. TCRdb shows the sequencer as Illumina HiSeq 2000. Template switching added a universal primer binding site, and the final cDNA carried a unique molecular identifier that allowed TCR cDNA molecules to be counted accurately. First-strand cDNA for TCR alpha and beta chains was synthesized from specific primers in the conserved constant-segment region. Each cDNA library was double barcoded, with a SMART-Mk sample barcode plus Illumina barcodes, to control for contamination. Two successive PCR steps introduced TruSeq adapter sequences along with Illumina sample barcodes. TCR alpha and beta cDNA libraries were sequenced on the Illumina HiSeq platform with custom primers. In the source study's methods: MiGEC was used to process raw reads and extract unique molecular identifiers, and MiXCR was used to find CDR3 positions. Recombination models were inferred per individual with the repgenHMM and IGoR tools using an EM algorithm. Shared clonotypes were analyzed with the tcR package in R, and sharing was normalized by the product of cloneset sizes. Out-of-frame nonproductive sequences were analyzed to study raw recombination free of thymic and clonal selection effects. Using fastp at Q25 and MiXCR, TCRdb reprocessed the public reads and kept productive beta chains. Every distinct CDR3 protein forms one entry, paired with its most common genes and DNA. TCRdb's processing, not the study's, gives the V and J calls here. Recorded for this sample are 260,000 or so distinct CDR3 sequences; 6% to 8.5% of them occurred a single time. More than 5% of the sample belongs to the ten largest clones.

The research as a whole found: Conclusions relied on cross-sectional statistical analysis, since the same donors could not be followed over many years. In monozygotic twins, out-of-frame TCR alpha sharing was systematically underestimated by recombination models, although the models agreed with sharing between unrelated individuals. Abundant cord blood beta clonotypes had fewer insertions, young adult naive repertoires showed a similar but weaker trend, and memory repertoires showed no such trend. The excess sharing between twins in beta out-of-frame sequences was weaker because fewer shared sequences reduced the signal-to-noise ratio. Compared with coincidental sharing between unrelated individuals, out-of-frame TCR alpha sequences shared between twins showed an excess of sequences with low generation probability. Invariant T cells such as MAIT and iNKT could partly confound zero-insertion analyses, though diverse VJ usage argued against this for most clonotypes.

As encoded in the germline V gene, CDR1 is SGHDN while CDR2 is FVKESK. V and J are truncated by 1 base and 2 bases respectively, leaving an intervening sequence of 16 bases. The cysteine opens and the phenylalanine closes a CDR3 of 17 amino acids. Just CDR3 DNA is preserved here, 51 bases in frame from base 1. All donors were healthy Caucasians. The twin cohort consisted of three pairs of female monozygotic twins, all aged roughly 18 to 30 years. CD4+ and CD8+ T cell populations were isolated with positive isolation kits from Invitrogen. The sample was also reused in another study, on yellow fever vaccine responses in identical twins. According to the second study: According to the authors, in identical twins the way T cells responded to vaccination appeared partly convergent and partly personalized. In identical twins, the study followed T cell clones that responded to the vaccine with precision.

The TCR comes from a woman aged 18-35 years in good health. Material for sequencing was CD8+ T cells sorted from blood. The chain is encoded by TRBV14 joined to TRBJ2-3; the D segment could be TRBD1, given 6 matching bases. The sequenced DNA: TGTGCCAGCAGCCAAGGCCACAGGGTGTATGACACAGATACGCAGTATTTT. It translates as CASSQGHRVYDTDTQYF.